A single sample is the source of the 5 T cell receptor beta chains below, sequenced in a study of T cells in Graves' hyperthyroidism and ophthalmopathy. RNA transcripts were the template for amplifying TCR beta CDR3 regions. Initially, a first-round RT-PCR of the TCR CDR3 employed the HTBI primer set. TCRdb redid the calling of the multiplex PCR reads with MiXCR, one entry per CDR3 protein. The table lists around 420,000 distinct CDR3 sequences, around 15% of them singletons. The sample comprised blood. All receptors derive from a woman between 18 and 29 years old with Graves' hyperthyroidism.

This clonotype has a handful of counts. The chain recombines TRBV6-5 with TRBJ1-6; D is ambiguous. Deletions cut 2 bases from V and 7 bases from J, with 15 bases between. Germline V gene lookup returns CDR1 MNHEY and CDR2 SVGAGI. The CDR3 is made up of 16 amino acids. CDR3 DNA: TGTGCCAGCAGTTACCGGCGACCTGGATTGAATTCACCCCTCCACTTT. It codes for CASSYRRPGLNSPLHF.

This clonotype was seen repeatedly, ten times or more. The chain combines TRBV6-1 with TRBJ2-1, with D perhaps assigned TRBD1 or TRBD2 (6 bases each). V lost 5 bases and J lost 9, with 23 bases in between. CDR1 and CDR2 from the germline V gene are MNHNS and SASEGT. The CDR3 sequence is 16 residues long. The DNA of the CDR3 is TGTGCCAGCAGTTCGCCGGGGGCAGGGCCTCGCGGTGAGCAGTTCTTC. Translation gives CASSSPGAGPRGEQFF.

This clonotype occurred many times. The chain couples TRBV9 to TRBJ2-7, with D uncertain. Germline values: CDR1 SGDLS, CDR2 YYNGEE. The V and J ends lost 2 bases and 3 bases respectively, with 9 bases between them. This CDR3 spans 13 amino acids. Here the CDR3 reads CASSVSDGYEQYF. Here the CDR3 DNA reads TGTGCCAGCAGCGTCTCGGACGGCTACGAGCAGTACTTC.

There are many counts of this clonotype. This chain connects TRBV6-1 to TRBJ2-3; 8 nucleotides line up with TRBD2. V trimming: 6 bases; J trimming: 8 bases; junction bases outside the gene matches: 7. Germline lookup yields CDR1 MNHNS and CDR2 SASEGT. This CDR3 has 13 residues. The CDR3, as DNA: TGTGCCAGCAGCGGGGGGGACCACGGTACGCAGTATTTT. This gives the protein CASSGGDHGTQYF.

J is TRBJ1-4 and V is TRBV5-1, with D unresolved. The CDR3 runs to 14 residues. Germline V gene data show CDR1 as SGHRS and CDR2 as YFSETQ. The V end was cut by 2 bases, the J end by 3 bases, with 8 bases between. This CDR3 is CASSFRRANEKLFF. The CDR3 DNA reads TGCGCCAGCAGCTTTAGGAGAGCTAATGAAAAACTGTTTTTT.